Below are 31 T cell receptor beta chains sequenced from a single sample in a study of blood T cells in healthy people across ages. The use of a sample-barcoded 5' primer and a J-beta primer mix characterized a second PCR of roughly 6 to 11 cycles. TCRdb reanalysed the 5' RACE reads using MiXCR and keeps one entry per CDR3 protein. The data hold about 580,000 distinct CDR3 sequences, with 40% to 50% observed a single time. What was sequenced was blood. These receptors all come from a man older than 75 in good health.

This clonotype is a singleton in its sample. V and J are TRBV6-1 and TRBJ2-5; no reliable D call. Germline V gene lookup returns CDR1 MNHNS and CDR2 SASEGT. The CDR3 spans 13 residues. Trimming took off 10 bases at V and 1 base at J, with 13 bases between the two ends. The CDR3 protein is CATPRTSQETQYF. In DNA form, the CDR3 reads TGTGCCACCCCTCGGACGAGCCAAGAGACCCAGTACTTC.

This clonotype was detected a few times. The rearrangement joins TRBV5-1 to TRBJ2-3; D gene ambiguous. The CDR3 loop spans 13 amino acids. With 5 bases removed from V and 1 base from J, the gap between germline ends came to 8 bases. Germline CDR1 reads SGHRS; CDR2 reads YFSETQ. The CDR3 protein is CASSGDGTDTQYF. The CDR3 region has the DNA TGCGCCAGCAGTGGGGATGGCACAGATACGCAGTATTTT.

This clonotype has a handful of counts. This sequence joins TRBV20-1 and TRBJ2-5, with D perhaps matching TRBD1 or TRBD2 (5 bases each). The CDR3 totals 15 residues. V was pared by 6 bases and J by 2 bases, with 19 bases between. CDR1 DFQATT and CDR2 SNEGSKA come from the germline V gene (reference sequence). DNA of the CDR3: TGCAGTGCGACGAGATCAGGGACCGTACAAGAGACCCAGTACTTC. Its translation: CSATRSGTVQETQYF.

V gene TRBV12-5 combines with J gene TRBJ2-3, with 14 bases fitting TRBD2. With V trimmed by 7 bases and J by 11 bases, 8 bases remained unmatched. Germline lookup yields CDR1 LGHNT and CDR2 FRNRAP. CDR3 length equals 14 residues. DNA for the CDR3: TGTGCTAGTGCCCTAGGGACTAGCGGGAGTATGCAGTATTTT. This codes for CASALGTSGSMQYF.

The chain links TRBV20-1 to TRBJ1-5, with 7 nucleotides matching TRBD1. V lost 5 bases, J lost 2 bases, and 3 bases stayed unmatched. Germline-derived CDR1 and CDR2 are DFQATT and SNEGSKA (reference sequence). The CDR3 runs 13 residues. The CDR3: CSAYDRGNQPQHF. CDR3 coding DNA: TGCAGTGCTTACGACAGGGGCAATCAGCCCCAGCATTTT.

This sequence joins TRBV5-1 and TRBJ2-2; TRBD2 matches at 7 bases. The CDR3 is made up of 16 amino acids. Looked up from germline, CDR1 is SGHRS and CDR2 is YFSETQ. Unmatched junction bases numbered 11, after V lost 3 bases and J lost 6 bases. The CDR3 DNA sequence: TGCGCCAGCAGCTGGACTAGGAATGGAAGGGCCGGGGAGCTGTTTTTT. This sequence encodes CASSWTRNGRAGELFF.

A few counts support this clonotype. The chain links TRBV20-1 to TRBJ2-5; D possibly corresponds to TRBD2 (6 bases). Germline CDR1 reads DFQATT; CDR2 reads SNEGSKA (reference sequence). Trimming took off 1 base at V and 4 bases at J, with 7 bases between the two ends. The CDR3 runs 12 residues. CDR3 loop: CSARVGGETQYF. Here the CDR3 DNA reads TGCAGTGCTAGAGTGGGGGGAGAGACCCAGTACTTC.

V usage is TRBV20-1 and J usage is TRBJ2-1, with a tentative D call TRBD2 (6 bases). The CDR3 contains 15 residues. Trimming removed 0 bases at V and 2 bases at J, with 11 bases between. Germline CDR1 and CDR2: DFQATT and SNEGSKA (reference sequence). CDR3 sequence: CSARESLAPYNEQFF. CDR3 in DNA: TGCAGTGCTAGAGAATCACTAGCCCCCTACAATGAGCAGTTCTTC.

The chain joins TRBV20-1 to TRBJ2-3; unclear D gene. V lost 6 bases, J lost 6 bases, and 13 bases lay in between. The germline V gene encodes CDR1 DFQATT and CDR2 SNEGSKA (reference sequence). The CDR3 is 12 residues long. DNA for the CDR3: TGCAGTGCCCATCGCGACGGGGATACGCAGTATTTT. This codes for CSAHRDGDTQYF.

This clonotype has more than one count but fewer than ten. The chain combines TRBV10-3 with TRBJ2-5; TRBD2 aligns across 8 bases. V was pared by 6 bases and J by 4 bases, with 13 bases of the junction left unmatched. Germline V gives CDR1 ENHRY, CDR2 SYGVKD. This CDR3 is 16 amino acids long. For the CDR3, the DNA is TGTGCCATCAGCAACTCGGGCGGGAGGCTTAGAGAGACCCAGTACTTC. Amino acid sequence: CAISNSGGRLRETQYF.

This rearrangement joins TRBV7-3 to TRBJ2-7, with TRBD1 matching 7 bases. Trimming cost V 6 bases and J 4 bases; bases outside gene matches: 6. The CDR3 consists of 13 residues. Looked up from germline, CDR1 is SGHTA and CDR2 is FQGTGA. CDR3 loop: CASSTTQGYEQYF. DNA for the CDR3: TGTGCCAGCAGTACGACACAGGGGTACGAGCAGTACTTC.

J is TRBJ2-3 and V is TRBV29-1; 15 bases line up with TRBD2. This CDR3 has 15 residues. CDR1 is SQVTM and CDR2 is ANQGSEA in the germline V gene. Losses at the gene ends were 7 bases for V and 6 bases for J; bases not matched to a gene: 8. As DNA, the CDR3 is TGCAGCGCGACAGGGACTAGCGGGGGGCTGGATACGCAGTATTTT. Translating gives CSATGTSGGLDTQYF.

This clonotype was detected a few times. The rearrangement uses TRBV7-2 and TRBJ2-3, with TRBD2 matching 8 bases. The CDR3 consists of 16 residues. V lost 7 bases, J lost 2 bases, and 11 bases stayed unmatched. Looked up from germline, CDR1 is SGHTA and CDR2 is FQGNSA. The chain's CDR3 is CASTKWVAGLTDTQYF. The CDR3 bases are TGTGCCAGCACGAAATGGGTAGCGGGGCTCACAGATACGCAGTATTTT.

This clonotype was observed a handful of times. The chain carries TRBV12-3 or TRBV12-4 and TRBJ2-1, with TRBD2 matching over 10 bases. After removal of 6 bases from V and 4 bases from J, the junction contained 6 bases not matched to a gene. The CDR3 extends over 15 amino acids. The CDR3: CASRPLAGSYNEQFF. CDR3 DNA: TGTGCCAGCAGACCACTAGCGGGATCGTACAATGAGCAGTTCTTC.

The chain couples TRBV9 to TRBJ2-2, with D unresolved. Germline-derived CDR1 and CDR2 are SGDLS and YYNGEE. Trimming removed 3 bases from V and 7 bases from J, with 16 bases in between. There are 15 residues in the CDR3. CDR3 protein: CASSAVGPLNGELFF. The CDR3 region has the DNA TGTGCCAGCAGCGCAGTTGGCCCTTTGAACGGGGAGCTGTTTTTT. Full variable domain (missing parts from reference TRBV9 and TRBJ2-2): DSGVTQTPKHLITATGQRVTLRCSPRSGDLSVYWYQQSLDQGLQFLIQYYNGEERAKGNILERFSAQQFPDLHSELNLSSLELGDSALYFCASSAVGPLNGELFFGEGSRLTVL.

About this clonotype: This may stem from a read error, because a much larger clone lies one nucleotide away. Lacking the conserved final phenylalanine or tryptophan, this CDR3 likely reflects a read error. The CDR3 is CASSYGRLAYEQYL. The CDR3 DNA sequence: TGTGCCAGCAGTTACGGGCGGCTCGCCTACGAGCAGTACCTC. V usage is TRBV6-5 and J usage is TRBJ2-7, with D unresolved. The CDR3 is made up of 14 amino acids. The germline V and J ends were trimmed by 2 bases and 2 bases, with 10 bases remaining between them. Germline CDR1 and CDR2: MNHEY and SVGAGI.

This clonotype was counted many times. The chain carries TRBV6-5 and TRBJ2-1, with D possibly being TRBD1 or TRBD2 (5 bases each). In germline, CDR1 is MNHEY, CDR2 SVGAGI. This CDR3 region has 13 residues. V lost 6 bases to trimming and J lost 9 bases, with 15 bases between them. CDR3: CASSGTAGGEQFF. CDR3 sequence (DNA): TGTGCCAGCAGCGGGACCGCCGGCGGTGAGCAGTTCTTC.

This clonotype was detected a few times. This chain joins TRBV12-3 or TRBV12-4 and TRBJ1-2, with 9 bases matching TRBD1. After removal of 5 bases from V and 2 bases from J, the junction contained 6 bases not matched to a gene. The CDR3 spans 15 residues. This CDR3 reads CASSPTGGINYGYTF. The DNA for the CDR3 is TGTGCCAGCAGTCCGACAGGGGGAATCAACTATGGCTACACCTTC.

This chain links TRBV3-1 with TRBJ2-5; D remains unclear. V was shortened by 3 bases and J by 6 bases, with 5 bases between the two germline ends. The CDR3 length is 11 residues. Germline V gene sequence: CDR1 LGHDT, CDR2 YNNKEL (reference sequence). CDR3 coding DNA: TGTGCCAGCAGCCAGGCGAAGACCCAGTACTTC. Protein product: CASSQAKTQYF.

This clonotype was found a few times. The gene calls are TRBV7-2 and TRBJ2-7; 12 bases align to TRBD2. With 2 bases clipped from V and 2 bases from J, the junction kept 1 base outside the gene matches. The CDR3 runs 15 residues. Germline values: CDR1 SGHTA, CDR2 FQGNSA. CDR3 sequence: CASSLRTSGAYEQYF. The CDR3 DNA reads TGTGCCAGCAGCTTAAGGACTAGCGGGGCCTACGAGCAGTACTTC.

This rearrangement joins TRBV7-9 to TRBJ2-3; D may match TRBD1 or TRBD2 (5 bases each). V lost 5 bases and J 6 bases, leaving 21 bases between the germline ends. The V gene's germline CDR1 is SEHNR and CDR2 FQNEAQ (reference sequence). This CDR3 is 16 amino acids long. The CDR3 coding sequence is TGTGCCAGCAGCCCCCTCCGGGGCGGGCGTCAGGATACGCAGTATTTT. Translated: CASSPLRGGRQDTQYF.

This clonotype turned up a few times. This sequence joins TRBV7-9 and TRBJ2-7; D gene unclear. Trimming cost V 1 base and J 7 bases, with 11 bases left between them. CDR3 length equals 13 residues. The germline CDR1 and CDR2 sequences are SEHNR and FQNEAQ (reference sequence). This chain's CDR3 is CASSLVVTDEQYF. CDR3 nucleotide sequence: TGTGCCAGCAGCTTAGTGGTCACCGATGAGCAGTACTTC.

The chain recombines TRBV2 with TRBJ1-6, with 10 bases lining up with TRBD1. This CDR3 is built from 16 residues. The V gene end was trimmed by 1 base and the J gene end by 9 bases; junction bases not matched to a gene: 6. Per germline, CDR1 SNHLY and CDR2 FYNNEI. The CDR3 DNA follows: TGTGCCAGCAGTGAAGATTCGGGACAGGGGCGTTCACCCCTCCACTTT. It yields the protein CASSEDSGQGRSPLHF.

J is TRBJ1-1 and V is TRBV5-1; no clear D gene. The V end was cut by 0 bases, the J end by 4 bases, with 10 bases between. Germline CDR1 reads SGHRS; CDR2 reads YFSETQ. CDR3 length: 14 amino acids. CDR3 coding DNA: TGCGCCAGCAGCTTGGAATGGACTTCCACTGAAGCTTTCTTT. As protein: CASSLEWTSTEAFF.

This clonotype came up a few times. The chain couples TRBV9 to TRBJ2-4; D possibly matches TRBD1 or TRBD2 (6 bases each). Germline CDR1 is SGDLS and CDR2 is YYNGEE. The V and J ends lost 0 bases and 13 bases respectively, with 14 bases between them. This CDR3 region has 13 residues. CDR3 region: CASSVEGGMPQYF. CDR3 DNA: TGTGCCAGCAGCGTAGAGGGGGGTATGCCGCAGTACTTC. Together with reference TRBV9 and TRBJ2-4, the CDR3 gives the full variable domain: DSGVTQTPKHLITATGQRVTLRCSPRSGDLSVYWYQQSLDQGLQFLIQYYNGEERAKGNILERFSAQQFPDLHSELNLSSLELGDSALYFCASSVEGGMPQYFGAGTRLSVL.

The genes are TRBV7-3 and TRBJ2-5; 8 nucleotides line up with TRBD1. The J call may be wrong; the DNA end is better matched by TRBJ2-7. The CDR3 runs to 15 residues. Germline V gene lookup returns CDR1 SGHTA and CDR2 FQGTGA. The CDR3 reads CASSGGGQGSHEQYF. CDR3 DNA sequence: TGTGCCAGCAGCGGGGGAGGACAGGGAAGCCACGAGCAGTACTTC.

This chain connects TRBV12-3 or TRBV12-4 to TRBJ2-1, with TRBD2 identical over 7 bases. J gave up 5 bases and V 3 bases, and 7 bases lay outside the gene matches. This CDR3 spans 15 amino acids. The CDR3 DNA reads as TGTGCCAGCAGTTTTTCCCTAGCGGCCAACAATGAGCAGTTCTTC. Its translation is CASSFSLAANNEQFF.

Note on this clonotype: The junction shows a germline mismatch at one end, possibly a read error. This chain uses TRBV7-2 with TRBJ2-2; no definite D call. Germline loops: CDR1 SGHTA, CDR2 FQGNSA. This CDR3 comprises 15 residues. The CDR3 nucleotides are TGTGCCAGTAGCTTACAGTCGGCAGAATACGGGGAGCTGTTTTTT. Translating it yields CASSLQSAEYGELFF.

The CDR3, as DNA: TGTGCCAGCAGCTTAGTTAGGAGGGACGAGCAGTACTTC. Translating gives CASSLVRRDEQYF. The chain recombines TRBV7-2 with TRBJ2-7, with D tentatively TRBD2 (6 bases). Germline-derived CDR1 and CDR2 are SGHTA and FQGNSA. The length of the CDR3 is 13 residues. V was shortened by 1 base and J by 5 bases, with 9 bases between the two germline ends.

The chain uses TRBV9 and TRBJ2-3, with 9 bases matching TRBD2. Germline V gene data show CDR1 as SGDLS and CDR2 as YYNGEE. The CDR3 is 21 amino acids. J gave up 3 bases and V 2 bases, and 22 bases lay outside the gene matches. For the CDR3, the DNA is TGTGCCAGCAGCGTTCTGCCCGGTGGAGGGCGGGGGGGCAGGTCAACAGATACGCAGTATTTT. Translating gives CASSVLPGGGRGGRSTDTQYF.

This clonotype was picked up one time. The rearrangement joins TRBV6-5 to TRBJ2-1, with D possibly called TRBD1 or TRBD2 (5 bases each). The V gene lost 8 bases and the J gene lost 9 bases, with 20 bases spanning the gap. The CDR3 runs 14 residues. Germline lookup yields CDR1 MNHEY and CDR2 SVGAGI. The CDR3 protein is CASGDPGGDSEQFF. The CDR3, as DNA: TGTGCCAGCGGTGATCCTGGAGGCGACAGTGAGCAGTTCTTC.